Listed below are T cell receptor beta chains from one sample, sequenced in a study of response to subunit inactivated influenza vaccine. MiXCR, applied by TCRdb to the RT-PCR reads, yields one record per CDR3 protein. The sample lists some 480,000 distinct CDR3 sequences; 11% were seen once. The material was PBMCs from blood, obtained roughly 48 days after vaccination. These receptors all come from a man aged 50-60 years who received an inactivated influenza vaccine. The CDR3 runs from the conserved cysteine through the conserved F or W. D genes are given only for firm matches. Clone size, where shown, is once, few, many, or a class for clones that have expanded.

-,TRBD1,15,TRBJ2-1,TRBV28,CASSFGTAAYNEQFF,TGTGCCAGCAGTTTCGGGACAGCAGCTTACAATGAGCAGTTCTTC
many,-,15,TRBJ1-1,TRBV4-1,CASHQGRGERTEAFF,TGCGCCAGCCACCAGGGCCGTGGGGAACGAACTGAAGCTTTCTTT
few,TRBD1,14,TRBJ1-1,TRBV5-5,CASSLGQGLPEAFF,TGTGCCAGCAGCTTAGGACAGGGTCTCCCTGAAGCTTTCTTT
many,-,14,TRBJ1-4,TRBV29-1,CSVGSEGLREKLFF,TGCAGCGTCGGATCGGAGGGGTTAAGGGAAAAACTGTTTTTT
many,TRBD1,14,TRBJ1-2,TRBV13,CATKMTGPSYGYTF,TGTGCCACAAAAATGACAGGGCCCAGCTATGGCTACACCTTC
-,-,15,TRBJ1-2,TRBV15,CASTPSAESNYGYTF,TGTGCCAGCACTCCTTCCGCAGAATCTAACTATGGCTACACCTTC
-,-,13,TRBJ1-1,TRBV7-9,CASSIKGGTEAFF,TGTGCCAGCAGCATTAAGGGGGGAACTGAAGCTTTCTTT
many,-,12,TRBJ2-5,TRBV29-1,CSVVKYQETQYF,TGCAGCGTTGTGAAGTACCAAGAGACCCAGTACTTC
many,TRBD1,15,TRBJ2-7,TRBV5-6,CASSFGSGQGVEQYF,TGTGCCAGCAGCTTTGGCTCGGGACAGGGGGTCGAGCAGTACTTC
-,-,13,TRBJ1-5,TRBV28,CASTRAGNQPQHF,TGTGCCAGCACCCGGGCGGGGAATCAGCCCCAGCATTTT
-,-,14,TRBJ2-7,TRBV7-2,CASSPLFTYYEQYF,TGTGCCAGCAGCCCTCTCTTCACCTACTACGAGCAGTACTTC
-,-,18,TRBJ1-6,TRBV6-5,CASSYSGRKNFYNSPLHF,TGTGCCAGCAGTTACTCGGGACGGAAGAATTTCTATAATTCACCCCTCCACTTT
many,-,14,TRBJ1-6,TRBV6-5,CASSYRGYNSPLHF,TGTGCCAGCAGTTACCGGGGATATAATTCACCCCTCCACTTT
many,-,15,TRBJ1-2,TRBV27,CASSISPGANYGYTF,TGTGCCAGCAGTATTTCCCCCGGGGCTAACTATGGCTACACCTTC
-,-,13,TRBJ2-7,TRBV7-9,CASSSGPLGEQYF,TGTGCCAGCAGCTCAGGGCCACTGGGCGAGCAGTACTTC
many,TRBD2,15,TRBJ2-3,TRBV12-3/TRBV12-4,CASRPGLAGFDTQYF,TGTGCCAGCAGACCGGGACTAGCGGGTTTCGATACGCAGTATTTT
few,TRBD2,17,TRBJ2-2,TRBV28,CASSILGLAANTGELFF,TGTGCCAGCAGTATTCTGGGACTAGCGGCGAACACCGGGGAGCTGTTTTTT
few,-,16,TRBJ2-2,TRBV29-1,CSVILVSSANTGELFF,TGCAGCGTTATCCTAGTCTCCTCCGCGAACACCGGGGAGCTGTTTTTT
few,-,14,TRBJ2-3,TRBV5-1,CASRTDSPTDTQYF,TGCGCCAGTCGGACGGATTCACCCACAGATACGCAGTATTTT
-,-,13,TRBJ1-4,TRBV5-1,CASSLALGEKLFF,TGCGCCAGCAGCTTGGCGTTGGGGGAAAAACTGTTTTTT
-,-,15,TRBJ2-7,TRBV9,CASSVGVLPVDEQYF,TGTGCCAGCAGCGTAGGAGTACTGCCCGTCGACGAGCAGTACTTC
few,-,12,TRBJ2-2,TRBV7-8,CASSLAYRELFF,TGTGCCAGCAGCTTAGCGTACAGAGAGCTGTTTTTT
-,TRBD1,15,TRBJ2-5,TRBV7-9,CASSPPTGYQETQYF,TGTGCCAGCAGCCCCCCGACAGGGTACCAAGAGACCCAGTACTTC
many,TRBD2,19,TRBJ2-3,TRBV11-2,CASSLDPTSGGAGVDTQYF,TGTGCCAGCAGCTTAGATCCGACTAGCGGGGGGGCCGGGGTAGATACGCAGTATTTT
many,-,12,TRBJ1-3,TRBV12-3/TRBV12-4,CASGYSGNTIYF,TGTGCCAGCGGGTACTCTGGAAACACCATATATTTT
few,-,12,TRBJ2-5,TRBV20-1,CSRGSGGETQYF,TGCAGTCGAGGGAGTGGTGGAGAGACCCAGTACTTC
-,TRBD2,17,TRBJ2-3,TRBV7-9,CASTSGRTSARTDTQYF,TGTGCCAGCACCTCTGGCCGGACTAGCGCACGCACAGATACGCAGTATTTT
-,-,13,TRBJ1-2,TRBV3-1,CASSQAGLYGYTF,TGTGCCAGCAGCCAGGCAGGGCTCTATGGCTACACCTTC
-,-,15,TRBJ1-6,TRBV12-3/TRBV12-4,CASSSAGTGTSPLHF,TGTGCCAGCAGTTCCGCCGGTACAGGGACTTCACCCCTCCACTTT
few,TRBD1,12,TRBJ2-7,TRBV7-8,CASWTGISEQYF,TGTGCCAGCTGGACAGGTATTTCCGAGCAGTACTTC
few,-,14,TRBJ2-4,TRBV18,CASSPPAEGNIQYF,TGTGCCAGCTCACCACCTGCGGAGGGAAACATTCAGTACTTC
-,TRBD1,13,TRBJ1-4,TRBV20-1,CSARQGASEKLFF,TGCAGTGCTAGACAGGGGGCCTCCGAAAAACTGTTTTTT
few,-,14,TRBJ2-5,TRBV7-2,CASSQLGSLGTQYF,TGTGCCAGCAGCCAACTGGGCAGTTTAGGGACCCAGTACTTC